Each of the 14 T cell receptor beta chains below was sequenced from the same sample in a study of CD4 and CD8 cells across lung adenocarcinoma regions. Via MiXCR, TCRdb re-called the PCR reads, giving one row per CDR3 protein. Among 9,500 to 15,000 distinct CDR3 sequences, around 50% were seen once, and the ten largest hold about 27%. Source material: CD8+ T cells from the margin of a lung tumor. These receptors were taken from a female donor with lung adenocarcinoma. The CD4 and CD8 labels of this study may be unreliable.

The chain combines TRBV6-5 with TRBJ2-1; TRBD2 is a possible D gene (5 bases). Germline values: CDR1 MNHEY, CDR2 SVGAGI. This CDR3 is built from 17 residues. The V end was cut by 0 bases, the J end by 7 bases, with 19 bases between. The DNA for the CDR3 is TGTGCCAGCAGTTACTCGAGAGGGCCTAGTAGTAGGAATGAGCAGTTCTTC. Translated, it gives CASSYSRGPSSRNEQFF.

This rearrangement joins TRBV10-2 to TRBJ2-1; perhaps TRBD2 as D (6 bases). The DNA end is more similar to TRBJ2-7, so the J call may be wrong. The CDR3 totals 12 residues. Germline loops: CDR1 WSHSY, CDR2 SAAADI. CDR3 coding DNA: TGCGCCAGCAGTCGGGGGTCGGGCACGCAGTACTTC. Encoded protein: CASSRGSGTQYF.

V is TRBV4-1 and J is TRBJ2-1, with 9 bases matching TRBD2. The V segment lost 1 base and the J segment 5 bases; nucleotides outside the gene matches: 3. Per germline, CDR1 MGHRA and CDR2 YSYEKL. The CDR3 has 15 residues. The CDR3 sequence is CASSQVAGENNEQFF. The CDR3, as DNA: TGCGCCAGCAGCCAAGTAGCGGGAGAGAACAATGAGCAGTTCTTC.

This chain uses TRBV5-1 with TRBJ2-3; D gene uncertain. This CDR3 has 18 residues. V lost 5 bases to trimming and J lost 2 bases, with 24 bases between them. Germline V gene sequence: CDR1 SGHRS, CDR2 YFSETQ. The CDR3 protein is CASRILGLGILDTDTQYF. For the CDR3, the DNA is TGCGCCAGCAGAATTTTAGGCCTAGGGATCTTAGACACAGATACGCAGTATTTT.

This clonotype has more than one count but fewer than ten. The rearrangement uses TRBV6-5 and TRBJ2-1; 8 nucleotides line up with TRBD1. This CDR3 is 13 amino acids long. After removal of 5 bases from V and 6 bases from J, the junction contained 3 bases not matched to a gene. Per germline, CDR1 MNHEY and CDR2 SVGAGI. This CDR3 is CASSIDRGNEQFF. The CDR3 nucleotides read TGTGCCAGCAGTATCGACAGGGGCAATGAGCAGTTCTTC.

The chain combines TRBV10-2 with TRBJ2-3; 10 bases match TRBD1. The last part of the DNA fits TRBJ2-7 better; the J call may be wrong. The CDR3 length is 13 residues. The germline V gene has CDR1 WSHSY and CDR2 SAAADI. The CDR3 reads CAAGTGDKNTQYF. For the CDR3, the DNA is TGCGCAGCCGGGACAGGGGACAAAAATACGCAGTACTTC.

This clonotype was counted between two and nine times. J is TRBJ2-3 and V is TRBV5-1; 8 positions agree with TRBD2. CDR1 is SGHRS and CDR2 is YFSETQ in the germline V gene. Losses at the gene ends were 5 bases for V and 3 bases for J; bases not matched to a gene: 8. CDR3 length: 15 amino acids. CDR3: CASRSRLASTDTQYF. In DNA, the CDR3 is TGCGCCAGCAGATCTAGACTAGCGTCGACAGATACGCAGTATTTT.

This rearrangement joins TRBV6-1 to TRBJ1-1; 7 bases are shared with TRBD1. CDR3 length equals 12 residues. Per germline, CDR1 MNHNS and CDR2 SASEGT. V lost 5 bases to trimming and J lost 11 bases; unmatched junction nucleotides: 8. Here the CDR3 reads CASSTGQNMAFF. The CDR3 DNA sequence: TGTGCCAGCAGTACGGGACAGAACATGGCTTTCTTT.

The chain employs TRBV10-2 and TRBJ1-1; TRBD1 matches 7 bases. The CDR3 covers 14 residues. V shed 7 bases and J 3 bases; nucleotides not matched to a gene: 8. The V gene's germline CDR1 is WSHSY and CDR2 SAAADI. The CDR3: CASTTGSGYTEAFF. The CDR3 DNA sequence: TGCGCCAGCACGACAGGGTCAGGGTACACTGAAGCTTTCTTT.

This clonotype was found many times. This chain connects TRBV6-1 to TRBJ2-2; 14 nucleotides align to TRBD2. The CDR3 has 17 residues. In germline, CDR1 is MNHNS, CDR2 SASEGT. With V trimmed by 6 bases and J by 4 bases, 7 bases remained unmatched. For the CDR3, the DNA is TGTGCCAGCAGGCGACTAGCGGGGGGGCTGGGCACCGGGGAGCTGTTTTTT. It specifies CASRRLAGGLGTGELFF.

Here the CDR3 reads CSAAPQRGAQYF. The CDR3 DNA reads as TGCAGTGCTGCACCACAACGGGGGGCCCAGTACTTC. The chain couples TRBV20-1 to TRBJ2-5, with TRBD2 matching over 7 bases. The length of the CDR3 is 12 residues. J was trimmed by 9 bases and V by 5 bases; bases with no gene match: 9. CDR1 is DFQATT and CDR2 is SNEGSKA in the germline V gene (reference sequence).

This clonotype was observed many times. The V call is TRBV7-2, the J call TRBJ2-7; TRBD1 matches at 8 bases. This CDR3 region has 15 residues. Germline V gene sequence: CDR1 SGHTA, CDR2 FQGNSA. J lost 6 bases, V lost 5 bases, and 12 bases had no gene match. This CDR3 is CASSPLLGQGGEQYF. Here the CDR3 DNA reads TGTGCCAGCAGCCCCCTTTTAGGACAGGGAGGCGAGCAGTACTTC. The full variable domain, with the rest looked up from reference TRBV7-2 and TRBJ2-7, is GAGVSQSPSNKVTEKGKDVELRCDPISGHTALYWYRQSLGQGLEFLIYFQGNSAPDKSGLPSDRFSAERTGGSVSTLTIQRTQQEDSAVYLCASSPLLGQGGEQYFGPGTRLTVT.

At least ten counts were recorded for this clonotype. Given a much more abundant clone one base away, this may be a read error. V usage is TRBV11-2 and J usage is TRBJ2-1; a possible D gene is TRBD2 (5 bases). Germline CDR1 SGHAT, CDR2 FQNNGV. The V end was cut by 4 bases, the J end by 13 bases, with 11 bases between. The CDR3 consists of 11 residues. CDR3 sequence reads: CASSSWETQFF. DNA for the CDR3: TGTGCCAGCAGCTCGTGGGAGACCCAGTTCTTC.

V is TRBV6-1 and J is TRBJ2-1, with D unresolved. The DNA matches TRBJ2-5 better at its end, which makes the J call doubtful. The CDR3 spans 11 residues. CDR1 is MNHNS and CDR2 is SASEGT in the germline V gene. The CDR3 coding sequence is TGTGCCAGCCGAAGCACAGAGACCCAGTACTTC. Its translation: CASRSTETQYF.